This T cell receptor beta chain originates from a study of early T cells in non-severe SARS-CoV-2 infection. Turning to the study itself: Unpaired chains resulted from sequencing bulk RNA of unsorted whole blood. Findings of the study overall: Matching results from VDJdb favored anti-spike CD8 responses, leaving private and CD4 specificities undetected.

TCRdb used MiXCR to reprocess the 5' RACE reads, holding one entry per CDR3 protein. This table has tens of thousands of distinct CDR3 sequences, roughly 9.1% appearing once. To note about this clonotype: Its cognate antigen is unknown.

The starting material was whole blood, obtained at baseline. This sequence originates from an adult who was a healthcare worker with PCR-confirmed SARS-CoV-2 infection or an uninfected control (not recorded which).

The CDR3 nucleotides are TGTGCCAGCAGTGTGAGGGACAGGGGGGTCTACGAGCAGTACTTC. This codes for CASSVRDRGVYEQYF. The rearrangement links TRBV6-1 to TRBJ2-7, with 11 bases fitting TRBD1. With 4 bases clipped from V and 3 bases from J, the junction kept 5 bases outside the gene matches. Germline assignment: CDR1 MNHNS and CDR2 SASEGT. The CDR3 has 15 amino acids.